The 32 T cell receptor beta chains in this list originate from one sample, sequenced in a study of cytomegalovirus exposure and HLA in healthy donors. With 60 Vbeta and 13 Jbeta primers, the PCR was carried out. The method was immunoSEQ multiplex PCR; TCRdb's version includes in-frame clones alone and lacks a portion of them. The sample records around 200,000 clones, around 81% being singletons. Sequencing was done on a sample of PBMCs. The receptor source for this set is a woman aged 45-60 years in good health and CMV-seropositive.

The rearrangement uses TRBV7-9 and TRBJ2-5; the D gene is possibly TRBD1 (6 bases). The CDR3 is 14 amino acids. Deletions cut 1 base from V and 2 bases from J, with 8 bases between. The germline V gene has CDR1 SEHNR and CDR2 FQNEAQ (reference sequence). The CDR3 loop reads CASSLGRGQETQYF. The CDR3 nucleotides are TGTGCCAGCAGCTTAGGAAGGGGGCAAGAGACCCAGTACTTC.

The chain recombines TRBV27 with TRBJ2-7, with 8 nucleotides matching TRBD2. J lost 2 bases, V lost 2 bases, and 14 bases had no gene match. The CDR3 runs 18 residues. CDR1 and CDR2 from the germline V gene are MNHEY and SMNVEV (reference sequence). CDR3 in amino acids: CASSLIPSVTSGTYEQYF. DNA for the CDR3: TGTGCCAGCAGTTTAATTCCTTCGGTTACTAGCGGAACCTACGAGCAGTACTTC.

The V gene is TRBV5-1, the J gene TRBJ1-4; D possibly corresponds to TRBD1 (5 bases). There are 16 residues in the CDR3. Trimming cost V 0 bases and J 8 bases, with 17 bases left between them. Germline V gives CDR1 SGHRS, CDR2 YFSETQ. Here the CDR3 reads CASSLAPQGQGEKLFF. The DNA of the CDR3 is TGCGCCAGCAGCTTGGCCCCGCAGGGCCAGGGCGAAAAACTGTTTTTT.

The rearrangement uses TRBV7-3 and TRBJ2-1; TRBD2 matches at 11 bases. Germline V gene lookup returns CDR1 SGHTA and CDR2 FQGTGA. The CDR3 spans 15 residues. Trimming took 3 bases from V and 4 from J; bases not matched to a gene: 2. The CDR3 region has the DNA TGTGCCAGCAGCTTCACTAGCGGGGGTTACAATGAGCAGTTCTTC. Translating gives CASSFTSGGYNEQFF.

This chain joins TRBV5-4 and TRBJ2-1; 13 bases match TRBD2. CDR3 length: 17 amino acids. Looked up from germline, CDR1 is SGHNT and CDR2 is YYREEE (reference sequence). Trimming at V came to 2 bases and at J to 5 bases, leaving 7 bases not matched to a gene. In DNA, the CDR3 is TGTGCCAGCAGCTTAAGACTAGCGGGGGGCGTCCACAATGAGCAGTTCTTC. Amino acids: CASSLRLAGGVHNEQFF.

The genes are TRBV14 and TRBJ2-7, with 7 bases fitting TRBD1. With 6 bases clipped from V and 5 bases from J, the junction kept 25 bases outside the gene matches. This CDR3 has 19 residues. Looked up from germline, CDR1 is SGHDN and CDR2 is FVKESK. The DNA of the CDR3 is TGTGCCAGCAGTCCAAGTATCCCGCTCTTTGATAGGGGGCCCGACGAGCAGTACTTC. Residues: CASSPSIPLFDRGPDEQYF.

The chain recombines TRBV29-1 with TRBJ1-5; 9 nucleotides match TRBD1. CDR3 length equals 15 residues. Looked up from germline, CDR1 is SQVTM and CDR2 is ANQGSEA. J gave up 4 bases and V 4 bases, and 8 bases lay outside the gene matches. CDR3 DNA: TGCAGCGTTGCGCTTACAGGGGGCATTAATCAGCCCCAGCATTTT. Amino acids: CSVALTGGINQPQHF.

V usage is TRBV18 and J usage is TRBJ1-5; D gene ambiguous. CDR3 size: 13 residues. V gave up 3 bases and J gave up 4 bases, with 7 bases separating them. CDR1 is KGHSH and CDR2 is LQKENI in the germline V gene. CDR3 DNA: TGTGCCAGCTCACCTACGGGGAATCAGCCCCAGCATTTT. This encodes CASSPTGNQPQHF.

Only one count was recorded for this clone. The CDR3 spells CASTSDGNQPQHF. CDR3 sequence (DNA): TGTGCCAGCACCTCAGATGGCAATCAGCCCCAGCATTTT. J is TRBJ1-5 and V is TRBV7-9; D not resolved. This CDR3 has 13 residues. V lost 7 bases to trimming and J lost 2 bases, with 9 bases between them. Germline assignment: CDR1 SEHNR and CDR2 FQNEAQ (reference sequence).

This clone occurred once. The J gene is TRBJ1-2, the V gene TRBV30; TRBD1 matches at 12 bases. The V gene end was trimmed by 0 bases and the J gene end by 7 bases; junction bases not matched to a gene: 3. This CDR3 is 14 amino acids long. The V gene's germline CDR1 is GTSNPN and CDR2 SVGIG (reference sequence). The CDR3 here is CAWSVGTGGAGYTF. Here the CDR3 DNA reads TGTGCCTGGAGTGTAGGGACAGGGGGCGCTGGCTACACCTTC. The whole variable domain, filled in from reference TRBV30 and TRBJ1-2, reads SQTIHQWPATLVQPVGSPLSLECTVEGTSNPNLYWYRQAAGRGLQLLFYSVGIGQISSEVPQNLSASRPQDRQFILSSKKLLLSDSGFYLCAWSVGTGGAGYTFGSGTRLTVV.

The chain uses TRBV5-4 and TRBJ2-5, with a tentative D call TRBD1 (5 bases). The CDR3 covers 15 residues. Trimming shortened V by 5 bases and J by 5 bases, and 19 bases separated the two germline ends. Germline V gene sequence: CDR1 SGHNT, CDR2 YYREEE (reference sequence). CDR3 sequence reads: CASSRWGGSGETQYF. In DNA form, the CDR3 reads TGTGCCAGCAGTAGGTGGGGCGGATCTGGGGAGACCCAGTACTTC. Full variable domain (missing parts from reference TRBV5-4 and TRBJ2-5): ETGVTQSPTHLIKTRGQQVTLRCSSQSGHNTVSWYQQALGQGPQFIFQYYREEENGRGNFPPRFSGLQFPNYSSELNVNALELDDSALYLCASSRWGGSGETQYFGPGTRLLVL.

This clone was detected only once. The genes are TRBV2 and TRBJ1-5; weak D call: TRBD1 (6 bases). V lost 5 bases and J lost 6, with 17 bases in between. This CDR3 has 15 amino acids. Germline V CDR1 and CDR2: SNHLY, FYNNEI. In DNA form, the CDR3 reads TGTGCCAGCAGTCCAACAGGGATCCCAGGTCAGCCCCAGCATTTT. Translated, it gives CASSPTGIPGQPQHF.

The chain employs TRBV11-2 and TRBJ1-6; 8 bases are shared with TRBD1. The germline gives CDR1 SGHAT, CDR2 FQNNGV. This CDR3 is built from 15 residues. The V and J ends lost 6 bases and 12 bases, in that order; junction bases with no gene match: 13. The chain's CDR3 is CASRPVDRGNGPLHF. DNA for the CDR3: TGTGCCAGCAGGCCCGTAGACAGGGGAAATGGACCCCTCCACTTT.

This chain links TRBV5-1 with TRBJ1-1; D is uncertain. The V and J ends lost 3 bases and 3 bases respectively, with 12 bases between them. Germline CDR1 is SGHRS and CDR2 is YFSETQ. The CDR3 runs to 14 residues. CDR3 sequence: CASSSTAGYTEAFF. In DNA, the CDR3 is TGCGCCAGCAGCTCCACCGCGGGCTACACTGAAGCTTTCTTT.

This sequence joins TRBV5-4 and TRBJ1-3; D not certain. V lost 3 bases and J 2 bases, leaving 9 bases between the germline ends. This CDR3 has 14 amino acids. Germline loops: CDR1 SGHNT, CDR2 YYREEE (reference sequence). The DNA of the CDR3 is TGTGCCAGCAGCTCTCCGGTCGCTGGAAACACCATATATTTT. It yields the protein CASSSPVAGNTIYF.

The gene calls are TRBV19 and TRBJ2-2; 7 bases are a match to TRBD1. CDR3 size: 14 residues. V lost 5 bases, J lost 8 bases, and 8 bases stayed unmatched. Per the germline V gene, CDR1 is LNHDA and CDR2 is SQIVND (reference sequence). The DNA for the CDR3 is TGTGCCAGTAGTGTCCGACAGGGCTCAGGGGAGCTGTTTTTT. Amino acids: CASSVRQGSGELFF.

In nucleotides, the CDR3 is TGTGCCTGGACCCTCCTAGATACGCAGTATTTT. This codes for CAWTLLDTQYF. This sequence joins TRBV30 and TRBJ2-3, with D unclear. The V gene lost 4 bases and the J gene lost 5 bases, with 7 bases spanning the gap. Germline values: CDR1 GTSNPN, CDR2 SVGIG (reference sequence). CDR3 length: 11 residues. Together with reference TRBV30 and TRBJ2-3, the CDR3 gives the full variable domain: SQTIHQWPATLVQPVGSPLSLECTVEGTSNPNLYWYRQAAGRGLQLLFYSVGIGQISSEVPQNLSASRPQDRQFILSSKKLLLSDSGFYLCAWTLLDTQYFGPGTRLTVL.

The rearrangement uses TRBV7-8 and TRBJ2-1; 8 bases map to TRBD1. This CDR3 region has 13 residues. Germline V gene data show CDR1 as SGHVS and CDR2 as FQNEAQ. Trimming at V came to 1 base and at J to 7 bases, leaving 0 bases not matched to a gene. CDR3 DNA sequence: TGTGCCAGCAGCTTAGGGACAGGGAATGAGCAGTTCTTC. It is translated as CASSLGTGNEQFF. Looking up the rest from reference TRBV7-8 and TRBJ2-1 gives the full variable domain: GAGVSQSPRYKVAKRGQDVALRCDPISGHVSLFWYQQALGQGPEFLTYFQNEAQLDKSGLPSDRFFAERPEGSVSTLKIQRTQQEDSAVYLCASSLGTGNEQFFGPGTRLTVL.

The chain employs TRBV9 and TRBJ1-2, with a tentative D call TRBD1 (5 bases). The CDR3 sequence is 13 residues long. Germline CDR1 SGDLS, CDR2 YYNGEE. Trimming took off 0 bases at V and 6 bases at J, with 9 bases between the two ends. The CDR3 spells CASSVDGGDGYTF. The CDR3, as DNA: TGTGCCAGCAGCGTAGATGGGGGGGATGGCTACACCTTC.

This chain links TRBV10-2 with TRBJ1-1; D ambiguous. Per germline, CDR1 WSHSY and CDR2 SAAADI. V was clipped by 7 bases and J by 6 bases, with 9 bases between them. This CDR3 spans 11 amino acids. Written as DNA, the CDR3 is TGCGCCAGCAAGGAGGAGGCTGAAGCTTTCTTT. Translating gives CASKEEAEAFF.

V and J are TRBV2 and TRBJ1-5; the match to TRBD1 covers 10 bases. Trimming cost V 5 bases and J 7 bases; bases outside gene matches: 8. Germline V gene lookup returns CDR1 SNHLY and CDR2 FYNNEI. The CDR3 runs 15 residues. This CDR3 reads CASSPGQGERQPQHF. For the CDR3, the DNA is TGTGCCAGCAGTCCCGGACAGGGGGAGAGGCAGCCCCAGCATTTT.

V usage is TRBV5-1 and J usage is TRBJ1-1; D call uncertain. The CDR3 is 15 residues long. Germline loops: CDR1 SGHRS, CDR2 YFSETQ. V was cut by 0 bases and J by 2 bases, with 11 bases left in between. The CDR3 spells CASSLATGVNTEAFF. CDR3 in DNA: TGCGCCAGCAGCTTGGCCACGGGAGTTAACACTGAAGCTTTCTTT.

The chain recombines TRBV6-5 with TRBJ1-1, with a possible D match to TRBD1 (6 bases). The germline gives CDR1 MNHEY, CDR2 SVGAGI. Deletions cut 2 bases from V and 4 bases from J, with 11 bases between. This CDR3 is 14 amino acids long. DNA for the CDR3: TGTGCCAGCAGTTACGGTAGGGGGTCCACTGAAGCTTTCTTT. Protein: CASSYGRGSTEAFF.

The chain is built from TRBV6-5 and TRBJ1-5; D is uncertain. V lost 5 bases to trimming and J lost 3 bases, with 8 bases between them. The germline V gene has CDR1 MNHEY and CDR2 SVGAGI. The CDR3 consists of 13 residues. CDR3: CASSEAYNQPQHF. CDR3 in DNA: TGTGCCAGCAGTGAAGCTTACAATCAGCCCCAGCATTTT.

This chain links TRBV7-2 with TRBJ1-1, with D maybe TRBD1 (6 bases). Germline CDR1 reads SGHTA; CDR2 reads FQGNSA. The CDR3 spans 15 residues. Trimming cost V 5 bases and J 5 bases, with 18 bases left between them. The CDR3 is CASSPDRTERTEAFF. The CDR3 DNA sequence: TGTGCCAGCAGCCCAGACAGGACTGAGCGGACTGAAGCTTTCTTT.

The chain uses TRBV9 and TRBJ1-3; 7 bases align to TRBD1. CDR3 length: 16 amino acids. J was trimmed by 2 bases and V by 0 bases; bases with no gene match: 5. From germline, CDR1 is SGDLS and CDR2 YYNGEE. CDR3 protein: CASSVVDREAGNTIYF. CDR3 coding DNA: TGTGCCAGCAGCGTAGTCGACAGGGAAGCTGGAAACACCATATATTTT.

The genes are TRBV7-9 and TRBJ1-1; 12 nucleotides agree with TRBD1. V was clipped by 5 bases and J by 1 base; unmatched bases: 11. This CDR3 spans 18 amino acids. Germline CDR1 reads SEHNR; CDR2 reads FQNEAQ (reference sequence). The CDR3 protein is CASSHVRDRGRGNTEAFF. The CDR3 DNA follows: TGTGCCAGCAGCCATGTCCGGGACAGGGGGCGAGGGAACACTGAAGCTTTCTTT.

CDR3 nucleotide sequence: TGTGCCAGTATGGGCCTAGCGGGGGGGGAGCAGTATTTT. This gives the protein CASMGLAGGEQYF. The chain uses TRBV19 and TRBJ2-3, with 12 bases identical to TRBD2. After removal of 7 bases from V and 11 bases from J, the junction contained 7 bases not matched to a gene. This CDR3 contains 13 residues. Germline loops: CDR1 LNHDA, CDR2 SQIVND (reference sequence).

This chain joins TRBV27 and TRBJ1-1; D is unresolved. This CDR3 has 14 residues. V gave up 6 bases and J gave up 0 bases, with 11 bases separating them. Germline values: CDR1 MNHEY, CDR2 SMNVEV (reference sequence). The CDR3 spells CASRIRLMNTEAFF. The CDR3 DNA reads TGTGCCAGCAGGATAAGACTGATGAACACTGAAGCTTTCTTT.

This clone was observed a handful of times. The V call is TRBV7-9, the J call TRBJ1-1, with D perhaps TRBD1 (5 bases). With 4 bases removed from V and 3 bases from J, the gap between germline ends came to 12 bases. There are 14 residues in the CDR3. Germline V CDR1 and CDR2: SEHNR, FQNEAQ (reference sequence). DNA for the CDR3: TGTGCCAGCAGCTCTCAGGGTGAAGACACTGAAGCTTTCTTT. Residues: CASSSQGEDTEAFF.

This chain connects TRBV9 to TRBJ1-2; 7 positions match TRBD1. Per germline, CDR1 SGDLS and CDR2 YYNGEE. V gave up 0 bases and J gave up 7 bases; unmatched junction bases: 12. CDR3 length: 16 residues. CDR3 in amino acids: CASSVGQGDRFRGYTF. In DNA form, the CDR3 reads TGTGCCAGCAGCGTAGGGCAGGGGGATAGATTTCGTGGCTACACCTTC.

CDR3 DNA: TGTGCCTGGAGTTTCGGCGGTTATGGCTACACCTTC. Its translation is CAWSFGGYGYTF. The chain couples TRBV30 to TRBJ1-2; D unresolved. The CDR3 has 12 residues. CDR1 is GTSNPN, CDR2 SVGIG, per germline (reference sequence). Trimming stripped 2 bases from V and 5 bases from J, with 9 bases between.